These T cell receptor beta chains were read from a single sample in a study of blood T cell repertoires in COVID-19. The data were produced by immunoSEQ multiplex PCR, yet TCRdb's version contains in-frame clones alone and is incomplete. This sample has about 350,000 clones, with approximately 89% found just once. Sequencing was carried out using peripheral blood. The receptors here all came from a woman aged 60-75 years with COVID-19, enrolled during active disease. Each CDR3 is given with its conserved first and last residue. D genes are given only for firm matches. Clone size is shown for a subset of rows, as once, few, many or a class of expanded clone.

13 - TRBJ2-1 TRBD1 TRBV3-1/TRBV3-2 TGTGCCAGCAGTCAACAGGGGGTAAATGAGCAGTTCTTC CASSQQGVNEQFF
13 - TRBJ1-1 - TRBV6-2/TRBV6-3 TGTGCCAGCAGCCCGGACAGCCCCACTGAAGCTTTCTTT CASSPDSPTEAFF
14 - TRBJ1-3 - TRBV2 TGTGCCAGCAGTCGAACAGGGTCTGGAAACACCATATATTTT CASSRTGSGNTIYF
15 - TRBJ1-6 - TRBV5-5 TGTGCCAGCAGCTTGGGGACAAGCCTAAATTCACCCCTCCACTTT CASSLGTSLNSPLHF
14 - TRBJ2-2 - TRBV5-4 TGTGCCAGCAGCTTGCCAGCGAACACCGGGGAGCTGTTTTTT CASSLPANTGELFF
17 once TRBJ1-6 - TRBV18 TGTGCCAGCTCGCAGCAACCAGGAAGTTCCTATAATTCACCCCTCCACTTT CASSQQPGSSYNSPLHF
15 - TRBJ1-1 - TRBV5-1 TGCGCCAGCAGCACCGGACAGTTCGAGGGCACTGAAGCTTTCTTT CASSTGQFEGTEAFF
13 many TRBJ1-1 - TRBV12-3/TRBV12-4 TGTGCCAGCAGTTTGAGCGGGACCTCAGTGGCTTTCTTT CASSLSGTSVAFF
15 - TRBJ2-2 - TRBV3-1/TRBV3-2 TGTGCCAGCTTCAGCTCGGGGGGCGCTGGCGGGGAGCTGTTTTTT CASFSSGGAGGELFF
14 - TRBJ1-3 - TRBV19 TGTGCCAGTAGTAGCGGGAGCTCTGGAAACACCATATATTTT CASSSGSSGNTIYF
14 - TRBJ1-5 - TRBV5-1 TGCGCCAGCAGCTTGGACTCGGGCAATCAGCCCCAGCATTTT CASSLDSGNQPQHF
17 - TRBJ1-1 - TRBV4-1 TGCGCCAGCAGCCAAGTAGGGTCAGGGATTCGTGGTGGTGAAGCTTTCTTT CASSQVGSGIRGGEAFF
15 - TRBJ2-5 TRBD1 TRBV27 TGTGCCAGCAGCATAGGGACAGGGCCGTGGGAGACCCAGTACTTC CASSIGTGPWETQYF
16 once TRBJ2-7 TRBD1 TRBV7-8 TGTGCCAGCAGCGCCCCGACAGGGATTGGAACCTACGAGCAGTACTTC CASSAPTGIGTYEQYF
15 - TRBJ2-1 - TRBV3-1/TRBV3-2 TGTGCCAGCAGTTTCGGGGAGGCGTCCTACAATGAGCAGTTCTTC CASSFGEASYNEQFF
15 - TRBJ1-2 - TRBV19 TGTGCCAGTAGGTCCACGGGGGGCTTTTCCTATGGCTACACCTTC CASRSTGGFSYGYTF
15 few TRBJ2-1 TRBD1 TRBV28 TGTGCCAGCAGTTTATACAGGGGGCCAAACAATGAGCAGTTCTTC CASSLYRGPNNEQFF
13 - TRBJ1-1 - TRBV5-1 TGCGCCAGCAGCTTGGGAGTGAACACTGAAGCTTTCTTT CASSLGVNTEAFF
17 - TRBJ1-5 - TRBV9 TGTGCCAGCAGCTTGAAACCGGGACAAGGCCACAATCAGCCCCAGCATTTT CASSLKPGQGHNQPQHF
20 - TRBJ1-4 TRBD1 TRBV30 TGTGCCTGGAGCCCTTTAGTGGGAATGGGACAGGGGATGGGTAATGAAAAACTGTTTTTT CAWSPLVGMGQGMGNEKLFF
15 - TRBJ2-7 TRBD1 TRBV15 TGTGCCACCAGCAGAGATGGCGGACAGGGCGACGAGCAGTACTTC CATSRDGGQGDEQYF
13 - TRBJ1-1 - TRBV5-1 TGCGCCAGCAGCTTGGGAGGGAACACTGAAGCTTTCTTT CASSLGGNTEAFF
15 once TRBJ2-7 - TRBV5-4 TGTGCCAGCAGCTTGGGGGGCCCCGGACGCCGCGAGCAGTACTTC CASSLGGPGRREQYF
12 - TRBJ1-1 - TRBV28 TGTGCCAGCACCGCAGGGCACACTGAAGCTTTCTTT CASTAGHTEAFF
15 - TRBJ2-5 - TRBV29-1 TGCAGCGGGGGGCGGGGCGGAGGACCCCAAGAGACCCAGTACTTC CSGGRGGGPQETQYF
15 - TRBJ1-2 TRBD1 TRBV19 TGTGCCAGCACCGACAGGGGTTCCCTTAACTATGGCTACACCTTC CASTDRGSLNYGYTF
14 - TRBJ1-1 - TRBV15 TGTGCCACCAGCAAACCGAAAGGGGGCACTGAAGCTTTCTTT CATSKPKGGTEAFF
13 - TRBJ2-4 TRBD1 TRBV19 TGTGCCAGTAGTATACAGGGGGAGAACATTCAGTACTTC CASSIQGENIQYF
15 - TRBJ1-5 - TRBV4-1 TGCGCCAGCAGCCAAGATCTTTGGGGGGATCAGCCCCAGCATTTT CASSQDLWGDQPQHF
15 - TRBJ1-5 TRBD1 TRBV11-2 TGTGCCAGCAGCTTATCGGGACAGGGGAACCAGCCCCAGCATTTT CASSLSGQGNQPQHF
15 - TRBJ2-3 - TRBV5-6 TGTGCCAGCAGCTTGGAGGGGACATACACAGATACGCAGTATTTT CASSLEGTYTDTQYF
14 - TRBJ1-3 - TRBV19 TGTGCCAGTAGTACAATGAGGGCTGGAAACACCATATATTTT CASSTMRAGNTIYF
14 - TRBJ2-1 TRBD2 TRBV9 TGTGCCAGCAGCGTAGCGGGGGGGTGGAATGAGCAGTTCTTC CASSVAGGWNEQFF
15 once TRBJ1-2 TRBD1 TRBV10-3 TGTGCCATCAGGGAGGGACAGGGGACTAACTATGGCTACACCTTC CAIREGQGTNYGYTF
12 - TRBJ1-2 - TRBV9 TGTGCCAGCAGCGCACATAACTATGGCTACACCTTC CASSAHNYGYTF
15 - TRBJ1-2 - TRBV6-5 TGTGCCAGCAGCTACCTCAGCGCTCCGGGAATCGGCTACACCTTC CASSYLSAPGIGYTF
14 once TRBJ1-1 - TRBV15 TGTGCCACCAAACCTCCGGGGGGGCCCCCTGAAGCTTTCTTT CATKPPGGPPEAFF
15 - TRBJ2-2 - TRBV6-6 TGTGCCAGCACGTTGGTTGGCCCCCGGGCCGGGGAGCTGTTTTTT CASTLVGPRAGELFF
17 - TRBJ1-1 TRBD1 TRBV5-1 TGCGCCAGCAGCTTGCTGGGACAGGGTAATATGAACACTGAAGCTTTCTTT CASSLLGQGNMNTEAFF
15 once TRBJ1-4 TRBD1 TRBV5-6 TGTGCCAGCAGCCCCGGGACAGGTCGGGATGAAAAACTGTTTTTT CASSPGTGRDEKLFF
15 - TRBJ1-1 - TRBV7-9 TGTGCCAGCAGCGACCGGGGGGCCTTGAACACTGAAGCTTTCTTT CASSDRGALNTEAFF
14 - TRBJ1-4 - TRBV18 TGTGCCAGCTCACCACAGGGAGTGGGTGAAAAACTGTTTTTT CASSPQGVGEKLFF
13 - TRBJ1-1 TRBD1 TRBV29-1 TGCAGCGCTTCGGGACAGGGTTACACTGAAGCTTTCTTT CSASGQGYTEAFF
13 - TRBJ1-1 TRBD1 TRBV6-1 TGTGCCAGCAGTGAGAGACAGGGCACTGAAGCTTTCTTT CASSERQGTEAFF
13 - TRBJ1-5 - TRBV7-2 TGTGCCAGCAGCTTTGACAGGAATCAGCCCCAGCATTTT CASSFDRNQPQHF
14 - TRBJ1-6 TRBD1 TRBV11-2 TGTGCCAGCAGCATCTATCAGGGGGATTCACCCCTCCACTTT CASSIYQGDSPLHF
12 - TRBJ1-2 TRBD1 TRBV6-5 TGTGCCAGCAGACAGGGGGACTCTGGCTACACCTTC CASRQGDSGYTF
16 - TRBJ2-6 - TRBV20-1 TGCAGTGCTAGTCTGGGGCTAAGGTCTGGGGCCAACGTCCTGACTTTC CSASLGLRSGANVLTF
13 - TRBJ1-5 - TRBV19 TGTGCCAGTAGCAATAAAGGGGTTCAGCCCCAGCATTTT CASSNKGVQPQHF
14 - TRBJ1-2 TRBD1 TRBV10-2 TGCGCCAGCAACCCTGACAGGGGGTTAAGTGGCTACACCTTC CASNPDRGLSGYTF
11 - TRBJ2-3 - TRBV19 TGTGCCAGTAGTCAGACAGGTACGCAGTATTTT CASSQTGTQYF
13 - TRBJ2-5 - TRBV6-1 TGTGCCAGCAGTGAGGGAGGCGGAGAGACCCAGTACTTC CASSEGGGETQYF
15 - TRBJ2-3 TRBD2 TRBV18 TGTGCCAGCTCAGAACTAGCGGCTAGCACAGATACGCAGTATTTT CASSELAASTDTQYF
17 few TRBJ1-3 - TRBV7-2 TGTGCCAGCAGCTTAGTTAGCAGCGCGAACTCTGGAAACACCATATATTTT CASSLVSSANSGNTIYF
14 - TRBJ1-2 TRBD1 TRBV16 TGTGCCAGCAGCCCGGACAGGTCGGGCTATGGCTACACCTTC CASSPDRSGYGYTF